These 17 T cell receptor beta chains were all obtained from the same sample, sequenced in a study of STAT5B mutations in CD4+ large granular lymphocyte leukemia. Here immunoSEQ multiplex PCR was the method, and the copy in TCRdb shows in-frame clones only, minus some. Of over 35,000 clones detected, approximately 84% appear once; the ten largest clones hold under 0.4%. The sample was CD4+ T cells from blood buffy coats. All receptors derive from a human donor in good health.

There are a few counts of this clone. V and J are TRBV27 and TRBJ2-7; 8 nucleotides agree with TRBD2. The CDR3 totals 14 residues. Germline V gene lookup returns CDR1 MNHEY and CDR2 SMNVEV (reference sequence). The V and J ends lost 3 bases and 4 bases, in that order; junction bases with no gene match: 5. Here the CDR3 DNA reads TGTGCCAGCAGTTTCCGACCGGGAGGGTACGAGCAGTACTTC. It is translated as CASSFRPGGYEQYF.

V gene TRBV9 combines with J gene TRBJ1-5; D is uncertain. Trimming took off 2 bases at V and 0 bases at J, with 6 bases between the two ends. This CDR3 has 14 amino acids. The germline gives CDR1 SGDLS, CDR2 YYNGEE. The CDR3 protein is CASSVGLSNQPQHF. DNA of the CDR3: TGTGCCAGCAGCGTCGGCCTTAGCAATCAGCCCCAGCATTTT.

This chain uses TRBV29-1 with TRBJ2-3; 10 bases align to TRBD2. Trimming took 6 bases from V and 3 from J; bases not matched to a gene: 9. The germline V gene encodes CDR1 SQVTM and CDR2 ANQGSEA. The CDR3 has 15 residues. The CDR3 reads CSVQGSSGRTDTQYF. The CDR3 nucleotides read TGCAGCGTCCAAGGGTCTAGCGGGAGAACAGATACGCAGTATTTT.

This clone was detected only once. V and J are TRBV19 and TRBJ1-6, with TRBD1 matching 7 bases. In germline, CDR1 is LNHDA, CDR2 SQIVND (reference sequence). The junction had 8 bases not matched to a gene; V was cut back by 8 bases and J by 7 bases. The CDR3 consists of 14 residues. CDR3 DNA: TGTGCCAGTGCTTACAGGGGACCCAATTCACCCCTCCACTTT. Translated: CASAYRGPNSPLHF.

This chain links TRBV6-5 with TRBJ2-5, with D unresolved. Germline CDR1 reads MNHEY; CDR2 reads SVGAGI. The CDR3 is made up of 13 amino acids. V lost 6 bases, J lost 5 bases, and 13 bases lay in between. This CDR3 is CASRQARSETQYF. The CDR3 DNA is TGTGCCAGCAGGCAAGCTAGAAGCGAGACCCAGTACTTC.

CDR3 sequence (DNA): TGTGCCAGCAGTTTAGGGGAACCACACACCGGGGAGCTGTTTTTT. This encodes CASSLGEPHTGELFF. The chain has TRBV28 and TRBJ2-2; D is unresolved. The germline V and J ends were trimmed by 2 bases and 3 bases, with 10 bases remaining between them. The germline CDR1 and CDR2 sequences are MDHEN and SYDVKM. The CDR3 loop spans 15 amino acids.

This chain connects TRBV5-5 to TRBJ2-7; perhaps TRBD2 as D (6 bases). V was clipped by 2 bases and J by 2 bases, with 11 bases between them. Per germline, CDR1 SGHKS and CDR2 YYEKEE (reference sequence). The CDR3 extends over 14 amino acids. The CDR3 loop is CASSLPSGAYEQYF. The CDR3 DNA follows: TGTGCCAGCAGCTTACCTTCGGGAGCCTACGAGCAGTACTTC.

The V and J genes are TRBV10-3 and TRBJ1-1, with no clear D. V gave up 8 bases and J gave up 0 bases, with 10 bases separating them. CDR3 length: 13 residues. The germline V gene encodes CDR1 ENHRY and CDR2 SYGVKD. The CDR3 DNA sequence: TGTGCCATCCGCGGGGAATTGAACACTGAAGCTTTCTTT. Protein product: CAIRGELNTEAFF.

This sequence joins TRBV19 and TRBJ2-4, with D perhaps TRBD1 (6 bases). Germline V gene lookup returns CDR1 LNHDA and CDR2 SQIVND (reference sequence). This CDR3 comprises 16 residues. The germline V and J ends were trimmed by 6 bases and 3 bases, with 18 bases remaining between them. CDR3 DNA: TGTGCCAGTAGCCAAGAATACATACAGGGCAAAAACATTCAGTACTTC. It yields the protein CASSQEYIQGKNIQYF.

The V gene is TRBV11-2, the J gene TRBJ1-2, with 8 bases aligning to TRBD1. The junction had 11 bases not matched to a gene; V was cut back by 5 bases and J by 0 bases. The CDR3 runs to 17 residues. Germline CDR1 and CDR2: SGHAT and FQNNGV. CDR3 protein: CASSRLATGDANYGYTF. The DNA for the CDR3 is TGTGCCAGCAGCCGTCTGGCGACAGGGGACGCTAACTATGGCTACACCTTC. The variable domain in full, with the rest retrieved from reference TRBV11-2 and TRBJ1-2, is EAGVAQSPRYKIIEKRQSVAFWCNPISGHATLYWYQQILGQGPKLLIQFQNNGVVDDSQLPKDRFSAERLKGVDSTLKIQPAKLEDSAVYLCASSRLATGDANYGYTFGSGTRLTVV.

V usage is TRBV10-3 and J usage is TRBJ1-1; D perhaps matches TRBD1 (6 bases). Deletions cut 10 bases from V and 11 bases from J, with 29 bases between. CDR1 is ENHRY and CDR2 is SYGVKD in the germline V gene. The CDR3 spans 15 residues. The CDR3 is CATRGDVGGLSFAFF. Here the CDR3 DNA reads TGTGCCACCAGAGGGGATGTAGGGGGATTGTCTTTCGCTTTCTTT.

The count of this clone is one. This chain connects TRBV2 to TRBJ2-1; 9 nucleotides align to TRBD2. V was pared by 4 bases and J by 6 bases, with 4 bases of the junction left unmatched. Germline CDR1 is SNHLY and CDR2 is FYNNEI. The CDR3 is 14 amino acids. CDR3 region: CASSGGRVTNEQFF. CDR3 nucleotides: TGTGCCAGCAGTGGCGGGAGGGTTACCAATGAGCAGTTCTTC.

This chain uses TRBV15 with TRBJ2-1; 12 bases line up with TRBD2. CDR3 length: 16 residues. CDR1 and CDR2 (germline): LNHNV, YYDKDF (reference sequence). V lost 2 bases to trimming and J lost 4 bases; unmatched junction nucleotides: 3. The CDR3: CATSRLAGGLYNEQFF. Written as DNA, the CDR3 is TGTGCCACCAGCAGACTAGCGGGGGGGCTGTACAATGAGCAGTTCTTC.

The chain links TRBV2 to TRBJ2-2, with D uncertain. The CDR3 length is 14 residues. The germline V and J ends were trimmed by 5 bases and 4 bases, with 11 bases remaining between them. CDR1 is SNHLY, CDR2 FYNNEI, per germline. CDR3 coding DNA: TGTGCCAGCAGTCAGGACCCGGGCACCGGGGAGCTGTTTTTT. Protein product: CASSQDPGTGELFF.

The chain is built from TRBV19 and TRBJ2-1; weak D call: TRBD2 (6 bases). The CDR3 length is 15 residues. Germline V CDR1 and CDR2: LNHDA, SQIVND (reference sequence). Trimming pared 8 bases from V and 4 bases from J, leaving 18 bases between. The chain's CDR3 is CASSYGGEKYNEQFF. The CDR3 DNA follows: TGTGCCAGTTCGTACGGGGGAGAAAAGTACAATGAGCAGTTCTTC.

The sample holds one count of this clone. The rearrangement uses TRBV29-1 and TRBJ2-2, with TRBD1 matching over 9 bases. Unmatched junction bases numbered 5, after V lost 1 base and J lost 5 bases. Germline CDR1 and CDR2: SQVTM and ANQGSEA. This CDR3 comprises 15 residues. CDR3 amino acids: CSVEVTGGWTGELFF. CDR3 nucleotides: TGCAGCGTTGAAGTGACAGGGGGTTGGACCGGGGAGCTGTTTTTT.

This chain links TRBV7-2 with TRBJ1-3; D not resolved. The germline V and J ends were trimmed by 2 bases and 0 bases, with 14 bases remaining between them. Germline loops: CDR1 SGHTA, CDR2 FQGNSA. This CDR3 spans 17 amino acids. This chain's CDR3 is CASSLLLRISSGNTIYF. The CDR3 DNA sequence: TGTGCCAGCAGCTTATTATTGAGAATAAGCTCTGGAAACACCATATATTTT.